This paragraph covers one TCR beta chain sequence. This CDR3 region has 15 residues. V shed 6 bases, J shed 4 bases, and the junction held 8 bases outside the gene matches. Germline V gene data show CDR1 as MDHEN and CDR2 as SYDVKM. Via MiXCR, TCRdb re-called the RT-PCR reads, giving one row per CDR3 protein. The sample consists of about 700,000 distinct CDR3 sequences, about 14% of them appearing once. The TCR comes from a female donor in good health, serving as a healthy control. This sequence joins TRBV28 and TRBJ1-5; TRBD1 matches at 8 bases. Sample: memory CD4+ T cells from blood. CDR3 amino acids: CASRAGTGGNQPQHF. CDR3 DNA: TGTGCCAGCAGGGCCGGGACAGGAGGTAATCAGCCCCAGCATTTT.